This T cell receptor beta chain originates from a study of cytomegalovirus exposure and HLA in healthy donors. The length of the CDR3 is 17 residues. The germline V and J ends were trimmed by 0 bases and 1 base, with 15 bases remaining between them. A multiplex PCR was run with 60 Vbeta primers and 13 Jbeta primers. The assay was immunoSEQ multiplex PCR, and TCRdb's table has in-frame clones only and misses some. There are about 160,000 clones in the sample; about 72% occur only once, and around 2% lies in the top ten. The sample taken for sequencing was PBMCs. This chain connects TRBV23-1 to TRBJ1-1; D unresolved. TRBV23-1 belongs to the ORF category, with a function that is uncertain. The receptor was derived from a man between 50 and 59 years old in good health and CMV-seropositive. CDR3 in amino acids: CASSQSLEGGANTEAFF. CDR3 nucleotide sequence: TGCGCCAGCAGTCAATCGCTGGAGGGCGGAGCGAACACTGAAGCTTTCTTT.